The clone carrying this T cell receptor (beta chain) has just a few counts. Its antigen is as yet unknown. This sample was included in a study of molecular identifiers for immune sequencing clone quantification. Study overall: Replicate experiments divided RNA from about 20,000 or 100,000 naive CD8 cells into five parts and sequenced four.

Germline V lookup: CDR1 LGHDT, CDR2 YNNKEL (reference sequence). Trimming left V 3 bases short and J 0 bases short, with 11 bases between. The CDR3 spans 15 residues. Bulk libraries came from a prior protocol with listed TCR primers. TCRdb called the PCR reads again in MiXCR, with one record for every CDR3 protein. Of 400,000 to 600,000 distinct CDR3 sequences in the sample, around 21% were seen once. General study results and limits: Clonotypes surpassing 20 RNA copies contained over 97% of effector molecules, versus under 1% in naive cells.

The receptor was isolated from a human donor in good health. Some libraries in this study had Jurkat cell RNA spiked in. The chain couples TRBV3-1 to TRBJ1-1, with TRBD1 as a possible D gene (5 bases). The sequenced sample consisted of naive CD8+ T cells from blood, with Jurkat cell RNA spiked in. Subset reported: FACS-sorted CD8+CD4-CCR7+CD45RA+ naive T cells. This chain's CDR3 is CASSQLDSMNTEAFF. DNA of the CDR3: TGTGCCAGCAGCCAGCTTGACAGTATGAACACTGAAGCTTTCTTT.